The 27 T cell receptor beta chains below come from one sample, sequenced in a study of blood T cell repertoires in COVID-19. Sequencing was performed with immunoSEQ multiplex PCR; in TCRdb, only in-frame clones are kept and a portion is missing. The profile shows about 350,000 clones, roughly 87% of them singletons. The specimen was peripheral blood. These receptors all stem from an older woman with COVID-19, enrolled during active disease.

In this sample, this clone turned up once. The rearrangement joins TRBV7-8 to TRBJ1-6; a possible D gene is TRBD1 (6 bases). Trimming cost V 6 bases and J 5 bases, with 14 bases left between them. CDR3 length: 15 amino acids. The V gene's germline CDR1 is SGHVS and CDR2 FQNEAQ. CDR3 DNA sequence: TGTGCCAGCAGTTCGCGACAGGTTAATAATTCACCCCTCCACTTT. This codes for CASSSRQVNNSPLHF.

V and J are TRBV11-2 and TRBJ1-3; D ambiguous. The V end lost 0 bases, the J end lost 0 bases, and 6 bases lay between the germline ends. The germline gives CDR1 SGHAT, CDR2 FQNNGV. This CDR3 is 15 amino acids long. The DNA of the CDR3 is TGTGCCAGCAGCTTAGACCCCAGCTCTGGAAACACCATATATTTT. Translated: CASSLDPSSGNTIYF.

The chain couples TRBV7-8 to TRBJ1-5, with D maybe TRBD1 (6 bases). The CDR3 has 15 residues. V lost 2 bases and J lost 4, with 12 bases in between. CDR1 and CDR2 from the germline V gene are SGHVS and FQNEAQ. CDR3 DNA: TGTGCCAGCAGCTTAAATACAGGGATTAATCAGCCCCAGCATTTT. Amino acid sequence: CASSLNTGINQPQHF.

This rearrangement joins TRBV19 to TRBJ1-5; no definite D call. The ends were cut back, 3 bases at V and 2 bases at J, with 8 bases in the middle. This CDR3 comprises 14 residues. Germline lookup yields CDR1 LNHDA and CDR2 SQIVND (reference sequence). The CDR3 reads CASSMVAGNQPQHF. The CDR3, as DNA: TGTGCCAGTAGTATGGTGGCAGGCAATCAGCCCCAGCATTTT.

This clone showed up just once. The genes are TRBV11-2 and TRBJ1-1, with a possible D match to TRBD1 (5 bases). Trimming shortened V by 1 base and J by 3 bases, and 21 bases separated the two germline ends. CDR3 length: 18 amino acids. CDR1 and CDR2 from the germline V gene are SGHAT and FQNNGV. The CDR3 loop is CASSLGFMWGSFYTEAFF. CDR3 nucleotide sequence: TGTGCCAGCAGCTTAGGTTTTATGTGGGGCAGTTTCTACACTGAAGCTTTCTTT.

CDR3 loop: CASSAPAASSYEQYF. In DNA form, the CDR3 reads TGTGCCAGCAGCGCCCCCGCGGCTAGCTCCTACGAGCAGTACTTC. This chain connects TRBV7-8 to TRBJ2-7, with D hard to call. This CDR3 has 15 residues. Germline CDR1 reads SGHVS; CDR2 reads FQNEAQ. The V end was cut by 5 bases, the J end by 0 bases, with 14 bases between.

The chain uses TRBV19 and TRBJ2-6; TRBD2 might be the D (7 bases). CDR1 and CDR2 (germline): LNHDA, SQIVND (reference sequence). Trimming took 10 bases from V and 2 from J, leaving 21 bases between them. The CDR3 is 17 residues long. Here the CDR3 reads CATRGVGGDPGANVLTF. CDR3 bases: TGTGCCACAAGGGGGGTAGGGGGGGACCCTGGGGCCAACGTCCTGACTTTC.

The chain recombines TRBV4-2 with TRBJ2-3; a possible D gene is TRBD2 (6 bases). This CDR3 has 14 residues. Trimming pared 0 bases from V and 4 bases from J, leaving 8 bases between. The V gene's germline CDR1 is LGHNA and CDR2 YNFKEQ. CDR3 region: CASSQEAGSDTQYF. In DNA form, the CDR3 reads TGTGCCAGCAGCCAAGAGGCGGGGTCAGATACGCAGTATTTT.

The rearrangement joins TRBV7-3 to TRBJ1-1, with TRBD1 as a possible D gene (6 bases). The V and J ends lost 1 base and 9 bases respectively, with 18 bases between them. The germline gives CDR1 SGHTA, CDR2 FQGTGA. The CDR3 contains 15 residues. The CDR3 region has the DNA TGTGCCAGCAGCTTAAGCGGACAGCCGAACTCACAAGCTTTCTTT. Its translation is CASSLSGQPNSQAFF. Filled out from reference TRBV7-3 and TRBJ1-1, the complete variable domain reads GAGVSQTPSNKVTEKGKYVELRCDPISGHTALYWYRQSLGQGPEFLIYFQGTGAADDSGLPNDRFFAVRPEGSVSTLKIQRTERGDSAVYLCASSLSGQPNSQAFFGQGTRLTVV.

The chain recombines TRBV9 with TRBJ1-4; D is uncertain. The CDR3 sequence is 13 residues long. The V end was cut by 3 bases, the J end by 2 bases, with 5 bases between. Germline values: CDR1 SGDLS, CDR2 YYNGEE. CDR3: CASSEETNEKLFF. The CDR3 DNA is TGTGCCAGCAGCGAAGAGACTAATGAAAAACTGTTTTTT.

This chain connects TRBV29-1 to TRBJ1-5; TRBD1 agrees at 8 bases. The CDR3 is 14 amino acids. Germline V gene lookup returns CDR1 SQVTM and CDR2 ANQGSEA. V was clipped by 4 bases and J by 4 bases; unmatched bases: 6. CDR3 sequence reads: CSVALQGVNQPQHF. CDR3 nucleotides: TGCAGCGTTGCGTTACAGGGGGTTAATCAGCCCCAGCATTTT.

This chain connects TRBV2 to TRBJ1-5, with D hard to call. Germline V gives CDR1 SNHLY, CDR2 FYNNEI. The V and J ends lost 8 bases and 2 bases respectively, with 13 bases between them. CDR3 length: 14 residues. Here the CDR3 reads CASGNLRGNQPQHF. The CDR3 DNA follows: TGTGCCAGCGGGAACCTGAGGGGCAATCAGCCCCAGCATTTT. The full variable domain, its missing parts supplied by reference TRBV2 and TRBJ1-5, is EPEVTQTPSHQVTQMGQEVILRCVPISNHLYFYWYRQILGQKVEFLVSFYNNEISEKSEIFDDQFSVERPDGSNFTLKIRSTKLEDSAMYFCASGNLRGNQPQHFGDGTRLSIL.

This sequence joins TRBV5-6 and TRBJ2-1, with D unclear. Trimming removed 2 bases from V and 7 bases from J, with 7 bases in between. The CDR3 length is 12 residues. Looked up from germline, CDR1 is SGHDT and CDR2 is YYEEEE. In nucleotides, the CDR3 is TGTGCCAGCAGCTTAACCACAAATGAGCAGTTCTTC. Protein product: CASSLTTNEQFF.

The chain links TRBV27 to TRBJ1-5; TRBD1 matches 7 bases. The CDR3 has 14 amino acids. CDR1 is MNHEY, CDR2 SMNVEV, per germline (reference sequence). The J segment lost 9 bases and the V segment lost 4 bases, leaving 9 bases of the junction unmatched. CDR3 region: CASSSGTDVTPQHF. The CDR3 DNA sequence: TGTGCCAGCAGTTCAGGGACAGACGTTACGCCCCAGCATTTT.

In this sample, this clone turned up once. This chain joins TRBV28 and TRBJ1-6, with 7 nucleotides matching TRBD1. The CDR3 contains 15 residues. After removal of 2 bases from V and 10 bases from J, the junction contained 8 bases not matched to a gene. CDR1 is MDHEN and CDR2 is SYDVKM in the germline V gene. The CDR3 is CASSLPGQAFSPLHF. The CDR3 DNA is TGTGCCAGCAGTTTACCTGGACAGGCATTCTCACCCCTCCACTTT.

The J gene is TRBJ1-3, the V gene TRBV30, with D perhaps matching TRBD1 (5 bases). Germline loops: CDR1 GTSNPN, CDR2 SVGIG (reference sequence). The CDR3 consists of 15 residues. Trimming shortened V by 3 bases and J by 0 bases, and 12 bases separated the two germline ends. In DNA, the CDR3 is TGTGCCTGGAGATTAAGGGGCAACTCTGGAAACACCATATATTTT. This codes for CAWRLRGNSGNTIYF.

This clone was counted once. The chain links TRBV27 to TRBJ2-1; TRBD1 is a possible D gene (7 bases). Germline-derived CDR1 and CDR2 are MNHEY and SMNVEV (reference sequence). The length of the CDR3 is 15 residues. Trimming took 0 bases from V and 4 from J, leaving 10 bases between them. In DNA form, the CDR3 reads TGTGCCAGCAGTTTATCGTCAGGGGGGTACAATGAGCAGTTCTTC. Its translation: CASSLSSGGYNEQFF.

This clone came up once. V is TRBV18 and J is TRBJ1-2, with D perhaps matching TRBD1 (6 bases). The CDR3 sequence is 21 residues long. Trimming took 4 bases from V and 4 from J, leaving 34 bases between them. Germline V CDR1 and CDR2: KGHSH, LQKENI. Here the CDR3 reads CASSQNLMTGPRTATTYGYTF. The CDR3 nucleotides read TGTGCCAGCTCACAGAACCTTATGACAGGACCGAGAACGGCTACTACCTATGGCTACACCTTC.

Concerning this clone itself: A read error may account for a junction end that differs from germline. V is TRBV7-7 and J is TRBJ1-1; D might be TRBD1 (6 bases). Germline lookup yields CDR1 SSHAT and CDR2 FNYEAQ (reference sequence). The CDR3 is 13 amino acids. DNA of the CDR3: TGTGCTAGCAGCCGACAGGAGAACACTGAAGCTTTCTTT. Protein sequence: CASSRQENTEAFF.

The J gene is TRBJ1-2, the V gene TRBV20-1; D possibly corresponds to TRBD1 (5 bases). The CDR3 has 13 residues. Germline loops: CDR1 DFQATT, CDR2 SNEGSKA (reference sequence). V was clipped by 3 bases and J by 4 bases, with 12 bases between them. CDR3 coding DNA: TGCAGTGCTAGTAGCCAAGGGGCCTATGGCTACACCTTC. This encodes CSASSQGAYGYTF.

The chain combines TRBV7-9 with TRBJ2-2; D gene unclear. Trimming shortened V by 3 bases and J by 5 bases, and 10 bases separated the two germline ends. Germline CDR1 SEHNR, CDR2 FQNEAQ (reference sequence). The CDR3 spans 14 residues. CDR3 bases: TGTGCCAGCAGCTTCGCGAAGACAACCGGGGAGCTGTTTTTT. Translated: CASSFAKTTGELFF.

The CDR3 coding sequence is TGTGCCACCCGGGAAACTAGCACAGATACGCAGTATTTT. Amino acids: CATRETSTDTQYF. The chain links TRBV6-6 to TRBJ2-3; D may be TRBD2 (5 bases). V dropped 10 bases and J dropped 0 bases, with 11 bases sitting between them. The CDR3 loop spans 13 amino acids. Germline loops: CDR1 MNHNY, CDR2 SVGAGI (reference sequence).

V usage is TRBV2 and J usage is TRBJ1-3; no definite D call. V lost 1 base, J lost 0 bases, and 16 bases lay in between. This CDR3 spans 18 amino acids. Germline CDR1 reads SNHLY; CDR2 reads FYNNEI. CDR3 residues: CASSEELVSVFSGNTIYF. CDR3 nucleotides: TGTGCCAGCAGTGAAGAACTGGTGTCGGTCTTCTCTGGAAACACCATATATTTT.

Here the CDR3 DNA reads TGTGCCAGCAGCGCTGCGGTTGGCGCCCATTATGGCTACACCTTC. Its protein product is CASSAAVGAHYGYTF. The chain has TRBV9 and TRBJ1-2; D not resolved. The CDR3 contains 15 residues. V was shortened by 3 bases and J by 5 bases, with 17 bases between the two germline ends. The V gene's germline CDR1 is SGDLS and CDR2 YYNGEE.

This clone was recorded once. The chain links TRBV7-9 to TRBJ1-1, with a weak D call TRBD1 (6 bases). CDR1 is SEHNR, CDR2 FQNEAQ, per germline (reference sequence). The CDR3 runs to 13 residues. Trimming left V 3 bases short and J 11 bases short, with 16 bases between. CDR3 in amino acids: CASSFDRSMSAFF. CDR3 DNA sequence: TGTGCCAGCAGCTTCGACAGGTCCATGAGTGCTTTCTTT. The entire variable domain, with the rest obtained from reference TRBV7-9 and TRBJ1-1, is as follows: DTGVSQNPRHKITKRGQNVTFRCDPISEHNRLYWYRQTLGQGPEFLTYFQNEAQLEKSRLLSDRFSAERPKGSFSTLEIQRTEQGDSAMYLCASSFDRSMSAFFGQGTRLTVV.

This rearrangement joins TRBV5-1 to TRBJ1-2, with D perhaps matching TRBD1 (6 bases). Germline CDR1 and CDR2: SGHRS and YFSETQ. There are 15 residues in the CDR3. V shed 3 bases and J shed 1 base, with 13 bases lying between them. This CDR3 is CASSWGRAVNYGYTF. DNA of the CDR3: TGCGCCAGCAGCTGGGGGCGCGCCGTTAACTATGGCTACACCTTC.

The chain combines TRBV9 with TRBJ2-1; D may be TRBD1 (6 bases). Per the germline V gene, CDR1 is SGDLS and CDR2 is YYNGEE. This CDR3 contains 15 residues. V was trimmed by 1 base and J by 2 bases, leaving 10 bases between them. Here the CDR3 DNA reads TGTGCCAGCAGCGTAAGGGACAACGCCTACAATGAGCAGTTCTTC. Amino acids: CASSVRDNAYNEQFF. Full variable domain (missing parts from reference TRBV9 and TRBJ2-1): DSGVTQTPKHLITATGQRVTLRCSPRSGDLSVYWYQQSLDQGLQFLIQYYNGEERAKGNILERFSAQQFPDLHSELNLSSLELGDSALYFCASSVRDNAYNEQFFGPGTRLTVL.